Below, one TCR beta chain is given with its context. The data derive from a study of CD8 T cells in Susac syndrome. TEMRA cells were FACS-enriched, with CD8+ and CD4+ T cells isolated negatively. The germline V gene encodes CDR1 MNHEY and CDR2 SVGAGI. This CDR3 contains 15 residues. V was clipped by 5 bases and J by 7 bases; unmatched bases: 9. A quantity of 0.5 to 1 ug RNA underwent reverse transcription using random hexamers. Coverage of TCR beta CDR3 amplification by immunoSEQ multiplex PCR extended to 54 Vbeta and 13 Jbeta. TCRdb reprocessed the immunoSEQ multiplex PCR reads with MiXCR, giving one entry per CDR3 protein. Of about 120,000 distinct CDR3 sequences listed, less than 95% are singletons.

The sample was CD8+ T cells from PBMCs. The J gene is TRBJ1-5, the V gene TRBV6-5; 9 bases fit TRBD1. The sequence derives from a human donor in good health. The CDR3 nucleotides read TGTGCCAGCAGTATGGGGGACAGGGAAAGCCAGCCCCAGCATTTT. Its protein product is CASSMGDRESQPQHF.